This T cell receptor beta chain was found in a study of low-dose radiotherapy and immunotherapy resistance in tumors. Time point given: after trial treatment. Noted treatment: LDRT plus nivolumab, ipilimumab, low-dose cyclophosphamide and aspirin (RACIN trial). The presence of advanced solid tumors lacking tumor-infiltrating lymphocytes characterized eligible patients. Germline lookup yields CDR1 SGHDN and CDR2 FVKESK. V lost 1 base, J lost 6 bases, and 24 bases lay in between. CDR3 size: 18 residues. Gene-specific TRAV and TRBV primers were used for first-strand cDNA, covering alpha and beta chains. TCRs underwent roughly 19 PCR cycles of amplification with a constant-region primer and V-primer adapter. Each CDR3 protein is one row after TCRdb ran MiXCR on the reads. The sample has more than 90,000 distinct CDR3 sequences, less than 25% seen once; the top ten hold approximately 4%. This clonotype has a count of ten or more.

Sequenced here: PBMCs, sampled after low-dose radiotherapy plus immunotherapy. The TCR was taken from a male donor with prostate cancer. This chain links TRBV14 with TRBJ1-2; D is unresolved. This chain's CDR3 is CASSQAARVLTKGHGYTF. The CDR3 nucleotides read TGTGCCAGCAGCCAAGCGGCTCGGGTTCTGACAAAGGGCCATGGCTACACCTTC. The complete variable domain, with remaining parts taken from reference TRBV14 and TRBJ1-2, reads EAGVTQFPSHSVIEKGQTVTLRCDPISGHDNLYWYRRVMGKEIKFLLHFVKESKQDESGMPNNRFLAERTGGTYSTLKVQPAELEDSGVYFCASSQAARVLTKGHGYTFGSGTRLTVV.